Below are 5 T cell receptor beta chains sequenced from a single sample in a study of Graves' ophthalmopathy and Graves' hyperthyroidism. TCR beta CDR3 regions were amplified from RNA transcripts. HTBI primers were used in a first-round RT-PCR, which preceded a second-round multiplex PCR. TCRdb processed the multiplex PCR reads anew with MiXCR; each CDR3 protein has one entry. The sample holds about 700,000 distinct CDR3 sequences, under 50% seen once. The sample comprised peripheral blood. The receptors stem from an adult man with Graves' ophthalmopathy.

This chain connects TRBV20-1 to TRBJ2-5; tentatively, D is TRBD1 (5 bases). The V and J ends lost 0 bases and 3 bases respectively, with 11 bases between them. CDR3 length equals 14 residues. CDR1 DFQATT and CDR2 SNEGSKA come from the germline V gene (reference sequence). This CDR3 reads CSARDQGMEETQYF. The CDR3 coding sequence is TGCAGTGCTAGAGATCAGGGAATGGAAGAGACCCAGTACTTC.

This clonotype was observed many times. The chain has TRBV12-3 or TRBV12-4 and TRBJ2-2; 8 bases agree with TRBD2. The V and J ends lost 4 bases and 6 bases, in that order; junction bases with no gene match: 7. The CDR3 sequence is 15 residues long. The CDR3 loop is CASSSAGGLAGELFF. CDR3 nucleotide sequence: TGTGCCAGCAGTTCCGCGGGGGGCTTAGCCGGGGAGCTGTTTTTT.

The chain couples TRBV29-1 to TRBJ2-5; D is undetermined. The V and J ends lost 7 bases and 9 bases respectively, with 18 bases between them. Germline V gene lookup returns CDR1 SQVTM and CDR2 ANQGSEA. This CDR3 has 12 amino acids. For the CDR3, the DNA is TGCAGCGGACGACAAAGGATACAGCCCCAGTACTTC. Residues: CSGRQRIQPQYF.

This clonotype was recorded many times. V is TRBV15 and J is TRBJ1-3, with D possibly matching TRBD1 (5 bases). Germline-derived CDR1 and CDR2 are LNHNV and YYDKDF (reference sequence). Trimming cost V 1 base and J 0 bases, with 10 bases left between them. The CDR3 has 16 residues. The CDR3 is CATSRGDGDSGNTIYF. CDR3 coding DNA: TGTGCCACCAGCAGAGGGGACGGGGACTCTGGAAACACCATATATTTT.

This rearrangement joins TRBV11-1 to TRBJ1-1; TRBD1 matches 8 bases. Germline loops: CDR1 SGHAT, CDR2 FQDESV (reference sequence). V lost 6 bases and J lost 7; bases outside the gene matches: 13. The CDR3 extends over 15 amino acids. The CDR3 spells CASSSPGRGRGEAFF. CDR3 DNA: TGTGCCAGCAGTTCTCCAGGCAGGGGGCGGGGTGAAGCTTTCTTT.